Below are 21 T cell receptor beta chains sequenced from a single sample in a study of control samples from healthy donors and cancer patients. The data were produced by immunoSEQ multiplex PCR, yet TCRdb's version contains in-frame clones alone and is incomplete. The profile shows about 22,000 clones, about 83% of them singletons. The material sequenced was PBMCs. Source of these receptors: a man in his sixties with head and neck cancer.

Regarding this clone: At one boundary the junction diverges from the germline segment, which might be a read error. The chain joins TRBV7-7 to TRBJ2-3; 14 bases map to TRBD2. The CDR3 spans 16 residues. Per the germline V gene, CDR1 is SSHAT and CDR2 is FNYEAQ (reference sequence). The CDR3 DNA follows: TGTGCTAGCAGCCCCGGGACTAGCGGGAGAACAGATACGCAGTATTTT. This encodes CASSPGTSGRTDTQYF.

The table lists this clone with a few counts. J is TRBJ1-1 and V is TRBV20-1; D remains unclear. Germline loops: CDR1 DFQATT, CDR2 SNEGSKA (reference sequence). The ends were cut back, 3 bases at V and 4 bases at J, with 6 bases in the middle. The CDR3 covers 11 residues. This CDR3 is CSASIATEAFF. The CDR3 DNA is TGCAGTGCTAGCATAGCCACTGAAGCTTTCTTT.

This CDR3 reads CASMRIHGPDTQYF. Written as DNA, the CDR3 is TGTGCCAGTATGAGGATCCACGGGCCAGATACGCAGTATTTT. V usage is TRBV19 and J usage is TRBJ2-3; no firm D call. Germline lookup yields CDR1 LNHDA and CDR2 SQIVND (reference sequence). V lost 7 bases, J lost 4 bases, and 15 bases lay in between. The CDR3 spans 14 residues. The whole variable domain, filled in from reference TRBV19 and TRBJ2-3, reads DGGITQSPKYLFRKEGQNVTLSCEQNLNHDAMYWYRQDPGQGLRLIYYSQIVNDFQKGDIAEGYSVSREKKESFPLTVTSAQKNPTAFYLCASMRIHGPDTQYFGPGTRLTVL.

The V and J genes are TRBV20-1 and TRBJ1-6; D might be TRBD1 (5 bases). CDR1 is DFQATT and CDR2 is SNEGSKA in the germline V gene (reference sequence). The CDR3 length is 14 residues. The germline V and J ends were trimmed by 3 bases and 8 bases, with 14 bases remaining between them. CDR3: CSASLGAADSPLHF. CDR3 in DNA: TGCAGTGCTAGTCTCGGGGCTGCAGATTCACCCCTCCACTTT.

This clone came up once. The chain joins TRBV2 to TRBJ2-2; D unresolved. The V end lost 3 bases, the J end lost 6 bases, and 5 bases lay between the germline ends. CDR1 is SNHLY, CDR2 FYNNEI, per germline. The CDR3 loop spans 12 amino acids. CDR3 coding DNA: TGTGCCAGCAGTGAGTTAGCCGGGGAGCTGTTTTTT. Its protein product is CASSELAGELFF. Supplemented by reference TRBV2 and TRBJ2-2, the full variable domain reads EPEVTQTPSHQVTQMGQEVILRCVPISNHLYFYWYRQILGQKVEFLVSFYNNEISEKSEIFDDQFSVERPDGSNFTLKIRSTKLEDSAMYFCASSELAGELFFGEGSRLTVL.

The chain couples TRBV27 to TRBJ2-7, with D tentatively TRBD1 (6 bases). V was trimmed by 5 bases and J by 2 bases, leaving 10 bases between them. Germline CDR1 MNHEY, CDR2 SMNVEV (reference sequence). The CDR3 runs to 13 residues. This CDR3 is CASSQGPPYEQYF. DNA for the CDR3: TGTGCCAGCAGTCAGGGGCCCCCCTACGAGCAGTACTTC.

The chain employs TRBV5-1 and TRBJ1-2; D may be TRBD1 (5 bases). Trimming pared 1 base from V and 12 bases from J, leaving 10 bases between. This CDR3 region has 11 residues. Germline CDR1 reads SGHRS; CDR2 reads YFSETQ. The CDR3 protein is CASSLSQGDTF. CDR3 DNA sequence: TGCGCCAGCAGCTTGTCTCAGGGAGACACCTTC.

V gene TRBV5-1 combines with J gene TRBJ2-1, with TRBD1 identical over 7 bases. The trim removed 4 bases at V and 0 bases at J, leaving 7 bases unmatched. Germline loops: CDR1 SGHRS, CDR2 YFSETQ. CDR3 length: 16 amino acids. In DNA form, the CDR3 reads TGCGCCAGCAGCCCTACTCCAGGGGGCTCCTACAATGAGCAGTTCTTC. This translates into CASSPTPGGSYNEQFF. Variable domain in full (rest from reference TRBV5-1 and TRBJ2-1): KAGVTQTPRYLIKTRGQQVTLSCSPISGHRSVSWYQQTPGQGLQFLFEYFSETQRNKGNFPGRFSGRQFSNSRSEMNVSTLELGDSALYLCASSPTPGGSYNEQFFGPGTRLTVL.

This chain connects TRBV28 to TRBJ1-2; no definite D call. CDR1 and CDR2 (germline): MDHEN, SYDVKM. The CDR3 contains 14 residues. With 1 base removed from V and 6 bases from J, the gap between germline ends came to 12 bases. The CDR3: CASSLYRGGHGYTF. In nucleotides, the CDR3 is TGTGCCAGCAGTTTATATCGGGGAGGCCATGGCTACACCTTC.

V is TRBV6-2 or TRBV6-3 and J is TRBJ1-5; D is possibly TRBD1 (5 bases). V was clipped by 2 bases and J by 4 bases, with 15 bases between them. This CDR3 is built from 16 residues. Germline assignment: CDR1 MNHEY and CDR2 SVGEGT. CDR3 loop: CASSYAGPSGNQPQHF. The CDR3 nucleotides read TGTGCCAGCAGTTACGCGGGGCCCTCGGGGAATCAGCCCCAGCATTTT.

The chain joins TRBV5-1 to TRBJ1-1, with 7 bases matching TRBD1. Germline V lookup: CDR1 SGHRS, CDR2 YFSETQ. This CDR3 comprises 14 residues. The junction had 3 bases not matched to a gene; V was cut back by 3 bases and J by 1 base. The CDR3 DNA reads as TGCGCCAGCAGCTCACAGGGGAAGAACACTGAAGCTTTCTTT. Translated: CASSSQGKNTEAFF.

The table lists this clone with a few counts. The chain uses TRBV9 and TRBJ1-3; D is undetermined. Trimming took 0 bases from V and 0 from J, leaving 13 bases between them. CDR3 length: 17 amino acids. The V gene's germline CDR1 is SGDLS and CDR2 YYNGEE. Here the CDR3 DNA reads TGTGCCAGCAGCGTAGAAGGGTTGGGTCTCTCTGGAAACACCATATATTTT. It is translated as CASSVEGLGLSGNTIYF.

The chain joins TRBV27 to TRBJ2-4, with TRBD1 matching 7 bases. The CDR3 runs to 17 residues. Germline assignment: CDR1 MNHEY and CDR2 SMNVEV (reference sequence). Trimming at V came to 0 bases and at J to 0 bases, leaving 5 bases not matched to a gene. The CDR3 here is CASSLSRDSLAKNIQYF. The CDR3 nucleotides read TGTGCCAGCAGTTTATCCCGGGACAGCTTAGCCAAAAACATTCAGTACTTC.

The genes are TRBV6-6 and TRBJ1-5, with D tentatively TRBD1 (5 bases). Germline V lookup: CDR1 MNHNY, CDR2 SVGAGI (reference sequence). CDR3 length: 14 residues. V shed 4 bases and J shed 0 bases, with 7 bases lying between them. CDR3 DNA sequence: TGTGCCAGCAGTTCAGGGTATAGCAATCAGCCCCAGCATTTT. It is translated as CASSSGYSNQPQHF.

This chain links TRBV7-2 with TRBJ1-6, with D uncertain. Germline values: CDR1 SGHTA, CDR2 FQGNSA. This CDR3 comprises 15 residues. The V end was cut by 2 bases, the J end by 3 bases, with 8 bases between. The CDR3 sequence is CASSLQGNYNSPLHF. CDR3 in DNA: TGTGCCAGCAGCTTACAAGGAAACTATAATTCACCCCTCCACTTT.

The rearrangement uses TRBV3-1 (or the pseudogene TRBV3-2) and TRBJ2-3; TRBD2 is a possible D gene (5 bases). There are 14 residues in the CDR3. Trimming cost V 0 bases and J 2 bases, with 6 bases left between them. CDR1 is LGHDT, CDR2 YNNKEL, per germline (reference sequence). The DNA for the CDR3 is TGTGCCAGCAGCCAAGAGGAGGTCACAGATACGCAGTATTTT. Translation gives CASSQEEVTDTQYF.

The V call is TRBV7-2, the J call TRBJ1-1; D ambiguous. Between the trimmed V and J ends, which lost 1 base and 6 bases, there was a span of 6 bases. CDR1 and CDR2 from the germline V gene are SGHTA and FQGNSA. The CDR3 consists of 12 residues. DNA of the CDR3: TGTGCCAGCAGCTTAGGGACCCCTGAAGCTTTCTTT. Residues: CASSLGTPEAFF.

The rearrangement links TRBV9 to TRBJ2-1, with 7 bases identical to TRBD2. CDR1 and CDR2 from the germline V gene are SGDLS and YYNGEE. This CDR3 has 15 residues. J lost 4 bases, V lost 0 bases, and 4 bases had no gene match. CDR3 amino acids: CASSVEVRGYNEQFF. DNA for the CDR3: TGTGCCAGCAGCGTAGAAGTGCGGGGGTACAATGAGCAGTTCTTC.

V is TRBV30 and J is TRBJ1-6; D not resolved. CDR3 length: 20 amino acids. The V gene lost 0 bases and the J gene lost 7 bases, with 28 bases spanning the gap. From germline, CDR1 is GTSNPN and CDR2 SVGIG (reference sequence). The CDR3 reads CAWSVPREIPGIVRNSPLHF. The CDR3 DNA is TGTGCCTGGAGTGTTCCTCGAGAGATTCCGGGAATCGTTAGGAATTCACCCCTCCACTTT. Variable domain in full (rest from reference TRBV30 and TRBJ1-6): SQTIHQWPATLVQPVGSPLSLECTVEGTSNPNLYWYRQAAGRGLQLLFYSVGIGQISSEVPQNLSASRPQDRQFILSSKKLLLSDSGFYLCAWSVPREIPGIVRNSPLHFGNGTRLTVT.

This clone was detected only once. V gene TRBV19 combines with J gene TRBJ1-6, with 9 positions matching TRBD1. Germline V gene data show CDR1 as LNHDA and CDR2 as SQIVND (reference sequence). The CDR3 has 14 amino acids. After removal of 3 bases from V and 14 bases from J, the junction contained 8 bases not matched to a gene. The CDR3 reads CASSIIGTGTTLHF. CDR3 in DNA: TGTGCCAGTAGTATCATAGGGACAGGGACGACCCTCCACTTT. The whole variable domain, filled in from reference TRBV19 and TRBJ1-6, reads DGGITQSPKYLFRKEGQNVTLSCEQNLNHDAMYWYRQDPGQGLRLIYYSQIVNDFQKGDIAEGYSVSREKKESFPLTVTSAQKNPTAFYLCASSIIGTGTTLHFGNGTRLTVT.

CDR3 DNA: TGCGCCAGCAGCTTGGACGGACAGGGGTCTAATTCACCCCTCCACTTT. As protein: CASSLDGQGSNSPLHF. The chain recombines TRBV5-1 with TRBJ1-6; 9 nucleotides match TRBD1. The V segment lost 0 bases and the J segment 6 bases; nucleotides outside the gene matches: 4. This CDR3 is built from 16 residues. Germline V gene data show CDR1 as SGHRS and CDR2 as YFSETQ.